The next 27 T cell receptor beta chains were all read from a single sample in a study of blood T cell repertoires in COVID-19. Profiling relied on immunoSEQ multiplex PCR, and the TCRdb table lists in-frame clones only, not all of them. The sample lists 130,000 to 150,000 clones, roughly 86% occurring once. Sequences were obtained from peripheral blood. These receptors were collected from a human donor in a cohort sampled during active COVID-19.

This clone has just one count. The gene calls are TRBV6-6 and TRBJ2-7; 16 nucleotides agree with TRBD2. Germline V CDR1 and CDR2: MNHNY, SVGAGI (reference sequence). The CDR3 has 18 residues. The J segment lost 5 bases and the V segment lost 5 bases, leaving 12 bases of the junction unmatched. Here the CDR3 reads CASSPGTSGGDGVNEQYF. The CDR3 nucleotides read TGTGCCAGCAGTCCCGGGACTAGCGGGGGGGATGGGGTTAACGAGCAGTACTTC.

The V gene is TRBV7-9, the J gene TRBJ1-1, with D maybe TRBD1 (6 bases). Germline V lookup: CDR1 SEHNR, CDR2 FQNEAQ (reference sequence). There are 18 residues in the CDR3. V lost 3 bases and J lost 9, with 29 bases in between. The CDR3 sequence is CASSFPGQPRLPSPKAFF. As DNA, the CDR3 is TGTGCCAGCAGCTTCCCCGGACAGCCGAGATTACCCTCCCCAAAAGCTTTCTTT. The variable domain in full, completed from reference TRBV7-9 and TRBJ1-1, reads DTGVSQNPRHKITKRGQNVTFRCDPISEHNRLYWYRQTLGQGPEFLTYFQNEAQLEKSRLLSDRFSAERPKGSFSTLEIQRTEQGDSAMYLCASSFPGQPRLPSPKAFFGQGTRLTVV.

This chain connects TRBV6-5 to TRBJ2-5; 8 bases line up with TRBD1. With V trimmed by 4 bases and J by 6 bases, 10 bases remained unmatched. Germline CDR1 reads MNHEY; CDR2 reads SVGAGI. This CDR3 has 15 residues. The CDR3: CASSFSDRGVQTQYF. As DNA, the CDR3 is TGTGCCAGCAGTTTCAGCGACAGGGGCGTCCAGACCCAGTACTTC.

This chain links TRBV19 with TRBJ2-1, with a tentative D call TRBD2 (6 bases). CDR1 is LNHDA and CDR2 is SQIVND in the germline V gene (reference sequence). CDR3 length: 17 amino acids. Between the trimmed V and J ends, which lost 4 bases and 8 bases, there was a span of 24 bases. The DNA of the CDR3 is TGTGCCAGTAGTACGGCGGGATTCAATTTGGCGATCGATGAGCAGTTCTTC. Its translation: CASSTAGFNLAIDEQFF.

The V gene is TRBV19, the J gene TRBJ1-2; the D gene is possibly TRBD1 (5 bases). The CDR3 loop spans 12 amino acids. The V and J ends lost 7 bases and 3 bases respectively, with 9 bases between them. Germline CDR1 reads LNHDA; CDR2 reads SQIVND (reference sequence). CDR3 region: CASIGDYYGYTF. The CDR3 DNA sequence: TGTGCCAGTATCGGGGACTACTATGGCTACACCTTC.

The chain is built from TRBV7-2 and TRBJ2-5; 7 bases agree with TRBD2. The ends lost 0 bases at V and 2 bases at J; junction bases unmatched: 6. This CDR3 has 16 residues. Germline-derived CDR1 and CDR2 are SGHTA and FQGNSA. This chain's CDR3 is CASSLALGSGQETQYF. In DNA, the CDR3 is TGTGCCAGCAGCTTAGCGCTAGGTAGCGGGCAAGAGACCCAGTACTTC.

The chain is built from TRBV28 and TRBJ1-2; a weak D match, TRBD1 (6 bases). V lost 2 bases and J 0 bases, leaving 7 bases between the germline ends. The germline V gene encodes CDR1 MDHEN and CDR2 SYDVKM. CDR3 length: 14 amino acids. In DNA, the CDR3 is TGTGCCAGCAGTTTAGGACAGACTAACTATGGCTACACCTTC. The encoded protein is CASSLGQTNYGYTF.

This chain links TRBV27 with TRBJ2-7; 9 positions match TRBD2. With 1 base clipped from V and 7 bases from J, the junction kept 5 bases outside the gene matches. This CDR3 has 14 amino acids. Germline V CDR1 and CDR2: MNHEY, SMNVEV (reference sequence). The chain's CDR3 is CASSLFSGRGEQYF. CDR3 coding DNA: TGTGCCAGCAGTTTATTTAGCGGGAGAGGGGAGCAGTACTTC.

The CDR3 coding sequence is TGCGCCAGCAGCTCTACAGGGATTTTAACCTACGAGCAGTACTTC. Translation: CASSSTGILTYEQYF. The chain uses TRBV5-1 and TRBJ2-7; a possible D gene is TRBD1 (6 bases). V dropped 3 bases and J dropped 2 bases, with 15 bases sitting between them. Per the germline V gene, CDR1 is SGHRS and CDR2 is YFSETQ. The length of the CDR3 is 15 residues.

This clone is a singleton in its sample. V gene TRBV4-1 combines with J gene TRBJ2-7; D may be TRBD2 (5 bases). V lost 7 bases, J lost 0 bases, and 7 bases lay in between. The CDR3 runs 12 residues. Looked up from germline, CDR1 is MGHRA and CDR2 is YSYEKL. CDR3 coding DNA: TGCGCCAGCATGGGGAGCTCCTACGAGCAGTACTTC. This codes for CASMGSSYEQYF.

This chain links TRBV24-1 with TRBJ2-3; 7 nucleotides line up with TRBD1. Germline loops: CDR1 KGHDR, CDR2 SFDVKD. The CDR3 runs 14 residues. V shed 4 bases, J shed 6 bases, and the junction held 6 bases outside the gene matches. The CDR3 sequence: CATSETGPLDTQYF. The CDR3 DNA follows: TGTGCCACCAGTGAGACAGGGCCGCTGGATACGCAGTATTTT.

The chain combines TRBV4-1 with TRBJ2-3; tentative D call: TRBD1 (7 bases). The V end was cut by 8 bases, the J end by 6 bases, with 15 bases between. The CDR3 has 13 amino acids. Germline V gene lookup returns CDR1 MGHRA and CDR2 YSYEKL. The CDR3 DNA reads TGCGCCAGCGCTAGCAGGGGGGTGGATACGCAGTATTTT. It is translated as CASASRGVDTQYF.

The chain combines TRBV2 with TRBJ1-4, with TRBD1 identical over 7 bases. Germline assignment: CDR1 SNHLY and CDR2 FYNNEI. V was pared by 4 bases and J by 4 bases, with 6 bases of the junction left unmatched. The CDR3 has 15 residues. The CDR3 reads CASSVGGQLNEKLFF. CDR3 DNA sequence: TGTGCCAGCAGTGTTGGGGGACAGCTTAATGAAAAACTGTTTTTT.

The chain recombines TRBV6-5 with TRBJ2-1, with D maybe TRBD2 (6 bases). CDR1 is MNHEY, CDR2 SVGAGI, per germline. V lost 5 bases, J lost 9 bases, and 20 bases lay in between. CDR3 length: 15 amino acids. CDR3 protein: CASSPPGLPTAEQFF. CDR3 in DNA: TGTGCCAGCAGTCCACCGGGACTCCCAACGGCTGAGCAGTTCTTC.

The chain is built from TRBV7-9 and TRBJ2-3; D possibly corresponds to TRBD2 (5 bases). The CDR3 consists of 14 residues. Germline-derived CDR1 and CDR2 are SEHNR and FQNEAQ (reference sequence). V was cut by 5 bases and J by 2 bases, with 11 bases left in between. This CDR3 reads CASSQLDFTDTQYF. For the CDR3, the DNA is TGTGCCAGCAGCCAATTGGACTTCACAGATACGCAGTATTTT.

The chain combines TRBV19 with TRBJ1-1; 9 bases are shared with TRBD1. V was pared by 6 bases and J by 11 bases, with 19 bases of the junction left unmatched. The CDR3 is made up of 16 amino acids. Germline V gives CDR1 LNHDA, CDR2 SQIVND (reference sequence). In nucleotides, the CDR3 is TGTGCCAGTAGCGCCTACCCGGGACAGGGAAACTCAAGGGCTTTCTTT. Protein sequence: CASSAYPGQGNSRAFF.

In DNA, the CDR3 is TGTGCCAGCAGTTTAAGGGGTTCAGGGAACACTGAAGCTTTCTTT. Its translation is CASSLRGSGNTEAFF. This rearrangement joins TRBV28 to TRBJ1-1; possibly TRBD1 for D (5 bases). Between the trimmed V and J ends, which lost 2 bases and 1 base, there was a span of 11 bases. From germline, CDR1 is MDHEN and CDR2 SYDVKM. The CDR3 is made up of 15 amino acids.

The rearrangement joins TRBV5-8 to TRBJ1-5; no clear D. V was clipped by 0 bases and J by 1 base, with 17 bases between them. The CDR3 covers 18 residues. Germline values: CDR1 SGHTS, CDR2 YDEGEE. The CDR3 nucleotides are TGTGCCAGCAGCTTGGACTTAGCGTCAGGCCGGAGCAATCAGCCCCAGCATTTT. As protein: CASSLDLASGRSNQPQHF. Full variable domain (remainder filled in from reference TRBV5-8 and TRBJ1-5): EAGVTQSPTHLIKTRGQQATLRCSPISGHTSVYWYQQALGLGLQFLLWYDEGEERNRGNFPPRFSGRQFPNYSSELNVNALELEDSALYLCASSLDLASGRSNQPQHFGDGTRLSIL.

This clone was found a few times. The chain couples TRBV5-6 to TRBJ1-2; a possible D gene is TRBD1 (5 bases). This CDR3 comprises 15 residues. Trimming removed 2 bases at V and 4 bases at J, with 15 bases between. CDR1 and CDR2 (germline): SGHDT, YYEEEE. CDR3 nucleotides: TGTGCCAGCAGCTTTGACGGGCCAGGGATCTATGGCTACACCTTC. This sequence encodes CASSFDGPGIYGYTF.

The CDR3 loop reads CASSVAVAGGRETQYF. Written as DNA, the CDR3 is TGCGCCAGCAGCGTGGCAGTAGCGGGAGGGCGGGAGACCCAGTACTTC. The chain employs TRBV5-1 and TRBJ2-5; 11 bases are shared with TRBD2. V shed 4 bases and J 5 bases; nucleotides not matched to a gene: 10. In germline, CDR1 is SGHRS, CDR2 YFSETQ. This CDR3 comprises 16 residues.

This chain links TRBV7-2 with TRBJ2-7, with D unresolved. Germline CDR1 is SGHTA and CDR2 is FQGNSA. This CDR3 is built from 13 residues. Between the trimmed V and J ends, which lost 1 base and 3 bases, there was a span of 7 bases. CDR3 amino acids: CASSLVGHYEQYF. The CDR3, as DNA: TGTGCCAGCAGCTTAGTTGGGCACTACGAGCAGTACTTC. The full variable domain, in which reference TRBV7-2 and TRBJ2-7 provide the parts outside the CDR3, is GAGVSQSPSNKVTEKGKDVELRCDPISGHTALYWYRQSLGQGLEFLIYFQGNSAPDKSGLPSDRFSAERTGGSVSTLTIQRTQQEDSAVYLCASSLVGHYEQYFGPGTRLTVT.

This chain links TRBV21-1 with TRBJ2-7; the DNA was not compared with TRBD2, the D call given in the table. TRBV21-1 is an annotated pseudogene. This CDR3 is 14 amino acids long. CDR3 nucleotide sequence: TGTGCCAGCAGCAAAGGGGAGGTCCCCTACGAGCAGTACTTC. Translation: CASSKGEVPYEQYF.

V is TRBV4-2 and J is TRBJ2-7; 13 bases match TRBD2. J lost 4 bases, V lost 1 base, and 7 bases had no gene match. The germline V gene has CDR1 LGHNA and CDR2 YNFKEQ. The CDR3 consists of 17 residues. This CDR3 is CASSQVSGTSGIYEQYF. In DNA, the CDR3 is TGTGCCAGCAGCCAAGTTTCCGGGACTAGCGGGATTTACGAGCAGTACTTC.

This clone showed up just once. The CDR3 is CASSLSGVGKNIQYF. CDR3 sequence (DNA): TGTGCCAGCAGTTTAAGCGGAGTGGGCAAAAACATTCAGTACTTC. This chain joins TRBV28 and TRBJ2-4; maybe TRBD2 (5 bases). From germline, CDR1 is MDHEN and CDR2 SYDVKM. V lost 2 bases, J lost 3 bases, and 11 bases lay in between. This CDR3 spans 15 amino acids.

V usage is TRBV19 and J usage is TRBJ1-6, with D possibly matching TRBD1 (6 bases). Germline V CDR1 and CDR2: LNHDA, SQIVND (reference sequence). This CDR3 region has 16 residues. V was pared by 3 bases and J by 4 bases, with 13 bases between. CDR3 sequence reads: CASSMVQGRYNSPLHF. The CDR3 nucleotides read TGTGCCAGTAGTATGGTGCAGGGGCGATATAATTCACCCCTCCACTTT.

The V gene is TRBV3-1 (or the pseudogene TRBV3-2), the J gene TRBJ2-2, with 11 bases fitting TRBD2. This CDR3 has 19 amino acids. Germline trimming cut 0 bases from V and 5 bases from J; bases unmatched to any gene: 11. The germline gives CDR1 LGHDT, CDR2 YNNKEL (reference sequence). The CDR3 coding sequence is TGTGCCAGCAGCCAAGATCTCCTAGCGGGGGGCCGTATTACCGGGGAGCTGTTTTTT. This sequence encodes CASSQDLLAGGRITGELFF.

V is TRBV5-5 and J is TRBJ2-2; 13 nucleotides match TRBD2. The CDR3 length is 17 residues. CDR1 is SGHKS, CDR2 YYEKEE, per germline (reference sequence). The V gene end was trimmed by 4 bases and the J gene end by 3 bases; junction bases not matched to a gene: 6. CDR3 DNA: TGTGCCAGCAGCAGGGGACTAGCGGGATCAGACACCGGGGAGCTGTTTTTT. Protein product: CASSRGLAGSDTGELFF.